The present T cell receptor beta chain was sequenced within a study of vaccination and CD4 T cells after COVID-19. Study context: Once diagnosed, patients had post-COVID samples drawn a median around 110 days later (range 35 to 161).

The CDR3 extends over 15 amino acids. Germline loops: CDR1 LNHDA, CDR2 SQIVND (reference sequence). The ends lost 6 bases at V and 3 bases at J; junction bases unmatched: 5. In its sample, this clonotype was seen a few times. Its antigen is undetermined. At the Johns Hopkins FTIC core, DNA taken from cultured CD4+ T cells was sequenced by way of the Oncomine TCR Beta short-read assay. In TCRdb, the PCR reads were re-called with MiXCR into one record per CDR3 protein. The table records approximately 11,000 distinct CDR3 sequences, roughly two fifths of them present only once. Treatment indicated: approximately 9-day PBMC culture with coronavirus spike peptide pools or control peptides (ViraFEST assay). Expansion of antigen-specific T cells with peptide pools by ViraFEST preceded sequencing of TCRs.

The chain uses TRBV19 and TRBJ1-1; 12 bases line up with TRBD1. The source is a human donor who had recovered from COVID-19. The sample was CD4+ T cells from blood, cultured in vitro. CDR3 residues: CASSRDRGQDTEAFF. CDR3 nucleotide sequence: TGTGCCAGTAGCCGGGACAGGGGGCAGGACACTGAAGCTTTCTTT.